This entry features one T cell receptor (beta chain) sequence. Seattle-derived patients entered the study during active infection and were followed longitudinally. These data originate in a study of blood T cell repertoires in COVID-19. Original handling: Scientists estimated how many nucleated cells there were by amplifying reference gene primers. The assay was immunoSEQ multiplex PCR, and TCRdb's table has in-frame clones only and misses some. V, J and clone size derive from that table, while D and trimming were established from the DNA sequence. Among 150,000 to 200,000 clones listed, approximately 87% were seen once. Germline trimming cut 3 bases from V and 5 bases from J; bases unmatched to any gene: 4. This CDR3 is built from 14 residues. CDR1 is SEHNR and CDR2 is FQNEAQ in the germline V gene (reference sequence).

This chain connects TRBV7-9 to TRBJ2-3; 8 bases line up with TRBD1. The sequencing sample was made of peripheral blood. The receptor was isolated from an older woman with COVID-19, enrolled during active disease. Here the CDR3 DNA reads TGTGCCAGCAGCTTGGACAGGGTAGGAGATACGCAGTATTTT. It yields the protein CASSLDRVGDTQYF.